Listed below are T cell receptor beta chains from one sample, sequenced in a study of blood T cell repertoires in COVID-19. Generated by immunoSEQ multiplex PCR, the TCRdb table keeps only in-frame clones and is missing some. The sample includes about 73,000 clones, 82% of them seen just once. Sequenced: peripheral blood. The receptors originated from a woman aged 60-75 years with acute or convalescent COVID-19. Both conserved end residues are part of each CDR3. A D gene is named only where the DNA matches it firmly. Some rows have no size entry. The others give once, few or many, or a class for an expanded clone.

>TRBV4-2|NA|NA|TRBJ2-1
TGTGCCAGCAGCCAAGAAGTTCCTAGCAGCCGTAGGTACAATGAGCAGTTCTTC
CASSQEVPSSRRYNEQFF
>TRBV5-1|TRBD2|NA|TRBJ2-3
TGCGCCAGCAGCCGCGGACTAGTAGGGGTTACAGATACGCAGTATTTT
CASSRGLVGVTDTQYF
>TRBV5-8|NA|NA|TRBJ1-2
TGTGCCAGCAGCTTCGAAGAGGGAGCCTATGGCTACACCTTC
CASSFEEGAYGYTF
>TRBV15|NA|once|TRBJ1-5
TGTGCCACCAGGGACAACAATCAGCCCCAGCATTTT
CATRDNNQPQHF
>TRBV24-1|TRBD2|NA|TRBJ2-7
TGTGCCACCAGTGATCCGAAATCGACTAGCGACGAGCAGTACTTC
CATSDPKSTSDEQYF
>TRBV30|NA|NA|TRBJ1-6
TGTGCCTGGAGGCCGGACTATTCACCCCTCCACTTT
CAWRPDYSPLHF
>TRBV29-1|TRBD2|once|TRBJ2-5
TGCAGCGTTGTTTCCTCTTTAGCGGGAGGGCCGGAGACCCAGTACTTC
CSVVSSLAGGPETQYF
>TRBV2|TRBD1|medium-sized|TRBJ1-5
TGTGCCAGCAGCCGGGACAGGGATGTTCAGCCCCAGCATTTT
CASSRDRDVQPQHF
>TRBV7-6|NA|NA|TRBJ2-3
TGTGCCAGCAGCTTAGCGACGGCAGGACAACCGAACACAGATACGCAGTATTTT
CASSLATAGQPNTDTQYF
>TRBV7-7|NA|NA|TRBJ1-3
TGTGCTAGCAGCTTAGGGGCCCCTGGAAACACCATATATTTT
CASSLGAPGNTIYF
>TRBV19|NA|NA|TRBJ1-2
TGTGCCAGTAGTAACGACAGATTAGGTGGCTACACCTTC
CASSNDRLGGYTF
>TRBV7-2|TRBD2|NA|TRBJ2-3
TGTGCCAGCAGACAAACGGGGGCTAGCGGGACATCAACAGATACGCAGTATTTT
CASRQTGASGTSTDTQYF
>TRBV3-1/TRBV3-2|NA|NA|TRBJ1-1
TGTGCCAGCAGCCAAGTTTCCGGGAACACTGAAGCTTTCTTT
CASSQVSGNTEAFF
>TRBV24-1|NA|NA|TRBJ2-3
TGTGCCACCAGTGATTCCGGGTCCCAGTATACGCAGTATTTT
CATSDSGSQYTQYF
>TRBV18|NA|NA|TRBJ2-5
TGTGCCAGCTCACCAAGGGCAGGGCAAGAGACCCAGTACTTC
CASSPRAGQETQYF
>TRBV23-1|TRBD1|few|TRBJ1-1
TGCGCCAGCAGAGAACCGGGACAGTTGAACACTGAAGCTTTCTTT
CASREPGQLNTEAFF
>TRBV7-9|NA|few|TRBJ1-1
TGTGCCAGCAGCTTAGACATGAACACTGAAGCTTTCTTT
CASSLDMNTEAFF
>TRBV2|NA|NA|TRBJ2-3
TGTGCCAGCAGCAGACTAGGAAGTTCACAAGATACGCAGTATTTT
CASSRLGSSQDTQYF
>TRBV5-4|NA|NA|TRBJ1-2
TGTGCCAGCAGCCTTCCACAGGGCAACTATGGCTACACCTTC
CASSLPQGNYGYTF
>TRBV5-5|NA|NA|TRBJ1-2
TGTGCCAGCAGCTCTCAGGGTCATCTTAGCTACACCTTC
CASSSQGHLSYTF
>TRBV21-1|NA|NA|TRBJ1-2
TGTGCCAGCAGCAAAGTTCTTGGCAGGGATATTGGCTACACCTTC
CASSKVLGRDIGYTF
>TRBV2|NA|once|TRBJ1-5
TGTGCCAGCAGTGAACCCCAGCGCCGAAATCAGCCCCAGCATTTT
CASSEPQRRNQPQHF